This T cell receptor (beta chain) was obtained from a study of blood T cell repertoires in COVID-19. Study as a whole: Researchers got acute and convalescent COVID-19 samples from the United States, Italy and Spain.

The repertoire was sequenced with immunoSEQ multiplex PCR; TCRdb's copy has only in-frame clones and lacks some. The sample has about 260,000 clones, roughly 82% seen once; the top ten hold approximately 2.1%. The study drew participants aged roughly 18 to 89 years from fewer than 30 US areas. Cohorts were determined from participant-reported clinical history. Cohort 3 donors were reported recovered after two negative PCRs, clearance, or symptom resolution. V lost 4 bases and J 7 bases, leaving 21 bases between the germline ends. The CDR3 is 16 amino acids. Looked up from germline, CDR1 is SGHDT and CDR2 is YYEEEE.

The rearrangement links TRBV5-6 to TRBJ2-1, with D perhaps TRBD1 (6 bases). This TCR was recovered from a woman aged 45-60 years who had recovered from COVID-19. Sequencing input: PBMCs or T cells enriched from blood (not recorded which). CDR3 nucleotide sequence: TGTGCCAGCAGCAACCGTCGCAGGGGCCAGCGGAATGAGCAGTTCTTC. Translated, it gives CASSNRRRGQRNEQFF.